This is a list of T cell receptor beta chains from one sample in a study of T cells in Graves' hyperthyroidism and ophthalmopathy. TCRdb used MiXCR to reprocess the multiplex PCR reads, holding one entry per CDR3 protein. This sample has some 250,000 distinct CDR3 sequences, with about 14% found just once. Sequenced material: blood. The receptors were sampled from a middle-aged woman with Graves' hyperthyroidism that later progressed to Graves' ophthalmopathy. Both conserved end residues are part of each CDR3. The D gene is left open where the match is weak. Where a row states a size, it is once, few, many or the class of an expanded clone; other rows omit it.

V: TRBV7-2
J: TRBJ2-7
size: many
D: TRBD2
CDR3: CASSLLLAGGSGHEQYF
DNA: TGTGCCAGCAGCTTACTACTAGCGGGAGGGTCCGGCCACGAGCAGTACTTC

V: TRBV11-2
J: TRBJ2-1
size: many
D: TRBD2
CDR3: CASSLGLAYGSYNEQFF
DNA: TGTGCCAGCAGCTTAGGACTAGCGTATGGCTCCTACAATGAGCAGTTCTTC

V: TRBV11-2
J: TRBJ2-1
size: many
D: .
CDR3: CASSQLAAQQFF
DNA: TGTGCCAGCAGCCAACTAGCTGCACAGCAGTTCTTC

V: TRBV6-1
J: TRBJ2-1
size: .
D: .
CDR3: CASTSPRGYNEQFF
DNA: TGTGCCAGCACCTCCCCCAGGGGTTACAATGAGCAGTTCTTC

V: TRBV28
J: TRBJ2-7
size: .
D: .
CDR3: CASSHSTGDQNYYEQYF
DNA: TGTGCCAGCAGCCACTCTACCGGGGACCAGAATTACTACGAGCAGTACTTC

V: TRBV28
J: TRBJ2-7
size: few
D: .
CDR3: CASSRGGVSYEQYF
DNA: TGTGCCAGCAGTCGTGGCGGGGTCTCATACGAGCAGTACTTC

V: TRBV7-9
J: TRBJ1-1
size: many
D: .
CDR3: CASSPGDFKPEAFF
DNA: TGTGCCAGCAGCCCAGGGGACTTCAAGCCTGAAGCTTTCTTT

V: TRBV7-8
J: TRBJ2-1
size: many
D: TRBD2
CDR3: CASSLEVLANNEQFF
DNA: TGTGCCAGCAGCTTAGAGGTACTAGCGAATAATGAGCAGTTCTTC

V: TRBV4-1
J: TRBJ1-2
size: .
D: .
CDR3: CASSQGRTYTF
DNA: TGCGCCAGCAGCCAGGGCCGAACCTACACCTTC

V: TRBV20-1
J: TRBJ2-3
size: few
D: TRBD1
CDR3: CSATRGPSTDTQYF
DNA: TGCAGTGCCACGAGGGGGCCTAGCACAGATACGCAGTATTTT

V: TRBV6-4
J: TRBJ1-5
size: many
D: .
CDR3: CASSDSSNQPQHF
DNA: TGTGCCAGCAGTGACTCGAGCAATCAGCCCCAGCATTTT

V: TRBV12-3/TRBV12-4
J: TRBJ2-7
size: many
D: TRBD2
CDR3: CASSPGLAATYEQYF
DNA: TGTGCCAGCAGTCCCGGACTAGCGGCTACCTACGAGCAGTACTTC

V: TRBV6-2/TRBV6-3
J: TRBJ2-7
size: few
D: .
CDR3: CASRGQGYEQYF
DNA: TGTGCCAGCAGGGGCCAGGGCTACGAGCAGTACTTC

V: TRBV29-1
J: TRBJ2-1
size: many
D: .
CDR3: CSVATGSVYNEQFF
DNA: TGCAGCGTCGCCACAGGGTCCGTCTACAATGAGCAGTTCTTC

V: TRBV27
J: TRBJ2-6
size: many
D: TRBD2
CDR3: CASSLGLAGAGANVLTF
DNA: TGTGCCAGCAGTTTAGGACTAGCGGGAGCTGGGGCCAACGTCCTGACTTTC

V: TRBV18
J: TRBJ2-7
size: many
D: TRBD2
CDR3: CATGSGDSYEQYF
DNA: TGTGCCACCGGGAGCGGGGACTCCTACGAGCAGTACTTC

V: TRBV27
J: TRBJ1-1
size: few
D: TRBD1
CDR3: CASSLLGQGNTEAFF
DNA: TGTGCCAGCAGTTTATTGGGACAGGGGAACACTGAAGCTTTCTTT

V: TRBV10-3
J: TRBJ2-3
size: many
D: .
CDR3: CAISDPGRASQGTDTQYF
DNA: TGTGCCATCAGTGACCCCGGTCGAGCTAGCCAGGGGACAGATACGCAGTATTTT

V: TRBV28
J: TRBJ2-1
size: many
D: .
CDR3: CASSQDRLLWGEQFF
DNA: TGTGCCAGCAGTCAAGACAGGCTACTTTGGGGTGAGCAGTTCTTC

V: TRBV29-1
J: TRBJ2-3
size: many
D: .
CDR3: CSVAGEAQDTQYF
DNA: TGCAGCGTTGCCGGGGAGGCTCAGGATACGCAGTATTTT

V: TRBV18
J: TRBJ1-4
size: many
D: TRBD1
CDR3: CASSKTGDVGTSEKLFF
DNA: TGTGCCAGCTCAAAAACAGGGGATGTGGGAACCTCCGAAAAACTGTTTTTT

V: TRBV29-1
J: TRBJ2-7
size: many
D: .
CDR3: CSASFDRYEQYF
DNA: TGCAGCGCTTCCTTTGATCGGTACGAGCAGTACTTC

V: TRBV6-1
J: TRBJ2-1
size: .
D: TRBD2
CDR3: CASSEEVGGRFYNEQFF
DNA: TGTGCCAGCAGTGAAGAGGTGGGCGGGAGGTTCTACAATGAGCAGTTCTTC

V: TRBV10-3
J: TRBJ2-3
size: many
D: .
CDR3: CAISSGSVADTQYF
DNA: TGTGCCATCAGTTCCGGGAGTGTAGCAGATACGCAGTATTTT

V: TRBV4-1
J: TRBJ2-7
size: few
D: TRBD2
CDR3: CASSHPSGSSEQYF
DNA: TGCGCCAGCAGCCACCCTAGCGGGAGCAGCGAGCAGTACTTC

V: TRBV19
J: TRBJ2-1
size: many
D: .
CDR3: CASPHPGRKSSCPEISIDNEQFF
DNA: TGTGCCAGTCCACATCCGGGGCGCAAAAGCTCCTGCCCAGAAATTAGTATAGACAATGAGCAGTTCTTC

V: TRBV6-1
J: TRBJ2-4
size: many
D: .
CDR3: CASSESGLAKNIQYF
DNA: TGTGCCAGCAGTGAAAGTGGGCTAGCCAAAAACATTCAGTACTTC

V: TRBV11-3
J: TRBJ2-2
size: many
D: TRBD1
CDR3: CASSFGTGNTGELFF
DNA: TGTGCCAGCAGCTTCGGGACAGGGAACACCGGGGAGCTGTTTTTT

V: TRBV18
J: TRBJ2-1
size: few
D: TRBD1
CDR3: CASSKYRDRGNEQFF
DNA: TGTGCCAGCTCAAAGTATCGGGACAGGGGCAATGAGCAGTTCTTC

V: TRBV7-9
J: TRBJ1-1
size: few
D: .
CDR3: CASNTGNTEAFF
DNA: TGTGCCAGCAACACAGGGAACACTGAAGCTTTCTTT

V: TRBV20-1
J: TRBJ2-4
size: few
D: .
CDR3: CSAIRGTARGGSQYF
DNA: TGCAGTGCTATCAGAGGGACCGCCCGAGGGGGTAGTCAGTACTTC

V: TRBV7-2
J: TRBJ2-1
size: many
D: .
CDR3: CASSLAQLNEQFF
DNA: TGTGCCAGCAGCTTAGCTCAGCTCAATGAGCAGTTCTTC

V: TRBV2
J: TRBJ2-3
size: .
D: TRBD2
CDR3: CASTRLAGVWDTQYF
DNA: TGTGCCAGCACCCGACTAGCGGGAGTGTGGGATACGCAGTATTTT

V: TRBV11-2
J: TRBJ1-5
size: many
D: .
CDR3: CASSLSAGANQPQHF
DNA: TGTGCCAGCAGCTTATCTGCGGGGGCGAATCAGCCCCAGCATTTT

V: TRBV9
J: TRBJ1-4
size: .
D: .
CDR3: CASSGGVLNEKLFF
DNA: TGTGCCAGCAGTGGAGGGGTCCTTAATGAAAAACTGTTTTTT

V: TRBV28
J: TRBJ1-2
size: .
D: .
CDR3: CASKPAHLNYGYTF
DNA: TGTGCCAGCAAGCCGGCGCACCTGAACTATGGCTACACCTTC

V: TRBV7-2
J: TRBJ1-5
size: many
D: .
CDR3: CASSPDRTLGNQPQHF
DNA: TGTGCCAGCAGCCCCGACAGAACTCTTGGCAATCAGCCCCAGCATTTT

V: TRBV20-1
J: TRBJ2-1
size: .
D: TRBD2
CDR3: CSATNPTSGSSYNEQFF
DNA: TGCAGTGCTACCAACCCGACTAGCGGGAGCTCCTACAATGAGCAGTTCTTC

V: TRBV13
J: TRBJ2-3
size: .
D: TRBD2
CDR3: CASTWGSGSTDTQYF
DNA: TGTGCCAGCACCTGGGGTAGCGGGAGCACAGATACGCAGTATTTT

V: TRBV11-2
J: TRBJ2-7
size: many
D: .
CDR3: CASSPTRPGIEQYF
DNA: TGTGCCAGCAGCCCCACCCGGCCGGGGATCGAGCAGTACTTC

V: TRBV5-1
J: TRBJ2-5
size: .
D: .
CDR3: CASRAGSQETQYF
DNA: TGCGCCAGCAGGGCGGGCTCCCAAGAGACCCAGTACTTC

V: TRBV19
J: TRBJ2-1
size: many
D: .
CDR3: CASSISEEQFF
DNA: TGTGCCAGTAGTATCTCGGAAGAGCAGTTCTTC

V: TRBV20-1
J: TRBJ1-2
size: many
D: .
CDR3: CSARALHGYTF
DNA: TGCAGTGCTAGGGCCCTCCATGGCTACACCTTC

V: TRBV18
J: TRBJ1-2
size: few
D: .
CDR3: CASSPSWQEGGYTF
DNA: TGTGCCAGCTCACCATCTTGGCAGGAGGGTGGCTACACCTTC

V: TRBV19
J: TRBJ2-1
size: .
D: TRBD2
CDR3: CASSMTSGRSSYNEQFF
DNA: TGTGCCAGTAGTATGACTAGCGGGCGAAGCTCCTACAATGAGCAGTTCTTC

V: TRBV5-8
J: TRBJ2-3
size: many
D: .
CDR3: CASSYSYSTDTQYF
DNA: TGTGCCAGCAGCTATTCGTACAGCACAGATACGCAGTATTTT

V: TRBV6-1
J: TRBJ2-5
size: many
D: .
CDR3: CASTRSGRETQYF
DNA: TGTGCCAGCACTCGGTCTGGTCGCGAGACCCAGTACTTC

V: TRBV5-1
J: TRBJ2-2
size: many
D: .
CDR3: CASSLMTTNTGELFF
DNA: TGCGCCAGCAGCTTAATGACCACGAACACCGGGGAGCTGTTTTTT

V: TRBV29-1
J: TRBJ2-7
size: many
D: .
CDR3: CSVYEDPEQYF
DNA: TGCAGCGTTTACGAGGACCCCGAGCAGTACTTC

V: TRBV20-1
J: TRBJ1-6
size: many
D: TRBD1
CDR3: CSAFRGLGSYNSPLHF
DNA: TGCAGTGCTTTCAGGGGGCTTGGCTCCTATAATTCACCCCTCCACTTT

V: TRBV6-1
J: TRBJ1-2
size: few
D: .
CDR3: CASLGTPFYGYTF
DNA: TGTGCCAGCTTAGGCACACCTTTCTATGGCTACACCTTC

V: TRBV20-1
J: TRBJ1-5
size: few
D: TRBD1
CDR3: CSARDASAPRGGPQHF
DNA: TGCAGTGCTAGAGACGCCTCGGCCCCCAGGGGGGGGCCCCAGCATTTT